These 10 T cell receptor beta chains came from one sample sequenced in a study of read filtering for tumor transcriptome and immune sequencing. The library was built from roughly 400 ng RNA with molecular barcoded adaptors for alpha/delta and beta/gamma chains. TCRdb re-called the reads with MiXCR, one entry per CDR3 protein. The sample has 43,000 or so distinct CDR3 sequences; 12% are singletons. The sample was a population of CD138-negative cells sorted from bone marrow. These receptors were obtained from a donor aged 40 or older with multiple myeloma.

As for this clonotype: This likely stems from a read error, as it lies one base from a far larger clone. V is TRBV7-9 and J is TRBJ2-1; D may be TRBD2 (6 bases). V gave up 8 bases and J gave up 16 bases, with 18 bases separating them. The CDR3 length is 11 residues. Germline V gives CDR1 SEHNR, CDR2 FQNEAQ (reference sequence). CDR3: CASGPDYRVFF. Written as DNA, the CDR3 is TGTGCCAGCGGCCCGGACTACCGGGTATTCTTC.

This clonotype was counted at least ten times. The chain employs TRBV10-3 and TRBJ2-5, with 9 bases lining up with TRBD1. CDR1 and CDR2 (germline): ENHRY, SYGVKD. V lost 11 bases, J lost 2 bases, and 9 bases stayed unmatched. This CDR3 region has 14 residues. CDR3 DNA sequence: TGTGCCGCCAGCCCCGGGACAGGGCAAGAGACCCAGTACTTC. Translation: CAASPGTGQETQYF.

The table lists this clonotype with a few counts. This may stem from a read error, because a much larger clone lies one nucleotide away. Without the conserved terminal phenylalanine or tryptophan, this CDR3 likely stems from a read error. CDR3 in amino acids: CASSLRGQMADTQYL. CDR3 nucleotide sequence: TGTGCCAGCAGCTTAAGGGGGCAGATGGCAGATACGCAGTATCTT. The chain combines TRBV7-8 with TRBJ2-3; TRBD1 matches 7 bases. Trimming cost V 2 bases and J 4 bases; bases outside gene matches: 6. The CDR3 extends over 15 amino acids. Germline lookup yields CDR1 SGHVS and CDR2 FQNEAQ.

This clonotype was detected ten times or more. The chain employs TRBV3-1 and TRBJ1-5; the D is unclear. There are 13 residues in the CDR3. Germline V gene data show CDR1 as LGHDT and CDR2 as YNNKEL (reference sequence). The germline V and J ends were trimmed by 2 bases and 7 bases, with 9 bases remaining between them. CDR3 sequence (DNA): TGTGCCAGCAGCCAACCGGGAAACCAGCCCCAGCATTTT. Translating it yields CASSQPGNQPQHF.

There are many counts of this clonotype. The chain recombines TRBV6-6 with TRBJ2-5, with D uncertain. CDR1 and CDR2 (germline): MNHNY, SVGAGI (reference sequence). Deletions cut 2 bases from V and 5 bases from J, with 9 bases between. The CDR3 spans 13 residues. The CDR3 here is CASSYGLGETQYF. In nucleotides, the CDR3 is TGTGCCAGCAGTTACGGCCTTGGGGAGACCCAGTACTTC.

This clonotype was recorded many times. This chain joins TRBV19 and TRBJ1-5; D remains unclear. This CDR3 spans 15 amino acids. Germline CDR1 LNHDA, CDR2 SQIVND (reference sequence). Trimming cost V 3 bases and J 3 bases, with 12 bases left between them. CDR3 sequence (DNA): TGTGCCAGTAGTATCGTTGAGGGCACCAATCAGCCCCAGCATTTT. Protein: CASSIVEGTNQPQHF.

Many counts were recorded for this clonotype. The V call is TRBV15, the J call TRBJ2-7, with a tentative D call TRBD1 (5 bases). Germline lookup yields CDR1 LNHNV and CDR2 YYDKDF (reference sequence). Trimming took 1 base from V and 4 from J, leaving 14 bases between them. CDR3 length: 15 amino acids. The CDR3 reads CATSRGDSTTYEQYF. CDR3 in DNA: TGTGCCACCAGCAGAGGTGACAGTACGACGTACGAGCAGTACTTC. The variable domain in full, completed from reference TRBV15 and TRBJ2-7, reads DAMVIQNPRYQVTQFGKPVTLSCSQTLNHNVMYWYQQKSSQAPKLLFHYYDKDFNNEADTPDNFQSRRPNTSFCFLDIRSPGLGDTAMYLCATSRGDSTTYEQYFGPGTRLTVT.

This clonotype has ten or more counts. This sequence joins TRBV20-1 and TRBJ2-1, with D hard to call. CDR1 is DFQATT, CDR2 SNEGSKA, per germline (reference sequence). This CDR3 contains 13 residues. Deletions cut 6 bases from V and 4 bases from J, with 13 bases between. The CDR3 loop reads CSAIRSGYNEQFF. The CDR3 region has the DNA TGCAGTGCCATCCGCTCCGGGTACAATGAGCAGTTCTTC.

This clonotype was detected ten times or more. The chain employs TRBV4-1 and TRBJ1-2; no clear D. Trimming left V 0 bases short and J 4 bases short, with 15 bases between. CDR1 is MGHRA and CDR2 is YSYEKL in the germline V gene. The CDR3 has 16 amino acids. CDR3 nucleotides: TGCGCCAGCAGCCAAGACGTATCCATGTCGGCCTATGGCTACACCTTC. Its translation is CASSQDVSMSAYGYTF.

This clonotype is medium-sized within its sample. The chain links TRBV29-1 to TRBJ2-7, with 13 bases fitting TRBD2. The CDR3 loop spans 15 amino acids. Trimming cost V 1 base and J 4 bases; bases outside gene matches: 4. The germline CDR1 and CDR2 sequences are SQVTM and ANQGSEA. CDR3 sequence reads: CSVEARTSGRYEQYF. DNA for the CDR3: TGCAGCGTTGAAGCCAGGACTAGCGGGAGATACGAGCAGTACTTC.